Included here is one T cell receptor beta chain sequence, with context. The antigen is undetermined. The CDR3 is 16 residues long. The germline CDR1 and CDR2 sequences are SGHTA and FQGNSA. The germline V and J ends were trimmed by 1 base and 4 bases, with 15 bases remaining between them. Produced via immunoSEQ multiplex PCR; TCRdb's table is partial and in-frame only. The sample consists of roughly 2.1 million clones, just over 90% of them appearing once. Naive CD8 populations comprised CD45RO-negative cells positively selected for CCR7, excluding terminally differentiated effector memory CD45RA+ cells. The data were obtained in a study of shared clonotypes between healthy human individuals. Study-wide background: Three plates were used per donor for CD4 naive, three for CD4 memory, two for CD8 naive and one for CD8 memory.

General study results and limits: The generation probabilities recorded for non-shared clonotypes fell below those of clonotypes shared by all four donors.

The chain employs TRBV7-2 and TRBJ2-3; weak D call: TRBD2 (5 bases). The sequenced sample consisted of naive CD8+ T cells from PBMCs. This TCR was sampled from a young man in good health. Some clones in this sample may be carry-over from other donors' samples. DNA for the CDR3: TGTGCCAGCAGCTTAGTCTTCGGGGATTTTGCAGATACGCAGTATTTT. It encodes CASSLVFGDFADTQYF. The variable domain in full, with the rest retrieved from reference TRBV7-2 and TRBJ2-3, is GAGVSQSPSNKVTEKGKDVELRCDPISGHTALYWYRQSLGQGLEFLIYFQGNSAPDKSGLPSDRFSAERTGGSVSTLTIQRTQQEDSAVYLCASSLVFGDFADTQYFGPGTRLTVL.